One sample yielded the 28 T cell receptor beta chains listed below, sequenced in a study of blood T cells in healthy people across ages. Then a second PCR, running roughly 7 to 11 cycles, was carried out with a sample-barcoded 5' primer and a J-beta primer mix. One entry per CDR3 protein, called by TCRdb with MiXCR from the 5' RACE reads. The repertoire holds fewer than 2,000,000 distinct CDR3 sequences, with about 39% as singletons. Specimen: blood. The receptors come from a human donor in good health.

V usage is TRBV20-1 and J usage is TRBJ2-1; 10 bases match TRBD2. CDR3 length equals 16 residues. J gave up 2 bases and V 6 bases, and 10 bases lay outside the gene matches. Germline V gene sequence: CDR1 DFQATT, CDR2 SNEGSKA (reference sequence). CDR3 DNA: TGCAGTGCACCTACTAGCGGGGCGGTTCCCTACAATGAGCAGTTCTTC. It codes for CSAPTSGAVPYNEQFF.

This clonotype appeared a few times. The CDR3 sequence: CSARDAVDEQFF. CDR3 in DNA: TGCAGTGCTAGAGATGCCGTTGATGAGCAGTTCTTC. The V call is TRBV20-1, the J call TRBJ2-1; D uncertain. The CDR3 is 12 residues long. Per germline, CDR1 DFQATT and CDR2 SNEGSKA (reference sequence). Trimming shortened V by 0 bases and J by 8 bases, and 8 bases separated the two germline ends.

This clonotype was detected a few times. This chain uses TRBV5-1 with TRBJ1-1, with a weak D call TRBD1 (5 bases). V was trimmed by 7 bases and J by 0 bases, leaving 13 bases between them. Germline CDR1 SGHRS, CDR2 YFSETQ. The CDR3 covers 14 residues. CDR3 DNA: TGCGCCAGCGGTAAGGGGACCATGAACACTGAAGCTTTCTTT. Translation gives CASGKGTMNTEAFF.

This clonotype was picked up a small number of times. The CDR3 DNA reads as TGCGCCAGCAGCCAAGATCGACTGGGGGGGACGGAGACCCAGTACTTC. This gives the protein CASSQDRLGGTETQYF. J is TRBJ2-5 and V is TRBV4-3, with 7 bases fitting TRBD2. J was trimmed by 5 bases and V by 0 bases; bases with no gene match: 9. This CDR3 comprises 16 residues. The germline V gene encodes CDR1 LGHNA and CDR2 YSLEER.

J is TRBJ1-4 and V is TRBV6-5; 12 positions match TRBD1. Unmatched junction bases numbered 23, after V lost 4 bases and J lost 11 bases. Germline loops: CDR1 MNHEY, CDR2 SVGAGI. The CDR3 totals 20 residues. DNA for the CDR3: TGTGCCAGCAGTTTCGGTCAACCGGGACAGGGGGCTTCTGGGGAAGGGAAACTGTTTTTT. Translating gives CASSFGQPGQGASGEGKLFF.

This clonotype was seen more than once but under ten times. The V gene is TRBV6-4, the J gene TRBJ2-7, with D unclear. The CDR3 sequence is 10 residues long. Germline CDR1 reads MRHNA; CDR2 reads SNTAGT. V was pared by 7 bases and J by 7 bases, with 8 bases between. The CDR3 here is CASKPGEQYF. The CDR3 region has the DNA TGTGCCAGCAAACCAGGAGAGCAGTACTTC.

This clonotype has at least ten counts. The chain carries TRBV10-3 and TRBJ1-2; D is uncertain. Germline-derived CDR1 and CDR2 are ENHRY and SYGVKD. The CDR3 loop spans 12 amino acids. V lost 10 bases and J 4 bases, leaving 13 bases between the germline ends. The CDR3 nucleotides read TGTGCCACATGGACGGTCTCCTATGGCTACACCTTC. The encoded protein is CATWTVSYGYTF.

This clonotype was counted between two and nine times. The chain employs TRBV10-3 and TRBJ1-5; D uncertain. V was clipped by 4 bases and J by 2 bases, with 9 bases between them. The V gene's germline CDR1 is ENHRY and CDR2 SYGVKD. There are 14 residues in the CDR3. The CDR3 sequence is CAISGSGGNQPQHF. The CDR3 coding sequence is TGTGCCATCAGTGGGTCTGGCGGCAATCAGCCCCAGCATTTT.

The chain uses TRBV29-1 and TRBJ1-1; weak D call: TRBD1 (6 bases). Trimming pared 4 bases from V and 0 bases from J, leaving 18 bases between. Germline values: CDR1 SQVTM, CDR2 ANQGSEA. This CDR3 comprises 16 residues. The CDR3 here is CSVAYRVTGMNTEAFF. For the CDR3, the DNA is TGCAGCGTTGCCTACCGGGTGACAGGCATGAACACTGAAGCTTTCTTT. The entire variable domain, with the rest obtained from reference TRBV29-1 and TRBJ1-1, is as follows: SAVISQKPSRDICQRGTSLTIQCQVDSQVTMMFWYRQQPGQSLTLIATANQGSEATYESGFVIDKFPISRPNLTFSTLTVSNMSPEDSSIYLCSVAYRVTGMNTEAFFGQGTRLTVV.

The CDR3: CASSWGPGTGELFF. The CDR3 bases are TGTGCCAGCAGTTGGGGGCCTGGGACCGGGGAGCTGTTTTTT. J is TRBJ2-2 and V is TRBV27; weak D call: TRBD1 (6 bases). Trimming took 4 bases from V and 5 from J, leaving 11 bases between them. Germline-derived CDR1 and CDR2 are MNHEY and SMNVEV (reference sequence). CDR3 length: 14 amino acids.

As regards this clonotype: The germline gene is not matched at one end of the junction; a read error may be the cause. The V gene is TRBV15, the J gene TRBJ2-4, with D hard to call. CDR3 length equals 14 residues. Germline V gene data show CDR1 as LNHNV and CDR2 as YYDKDF (reference sequence). CDR3 sequence (DNA): TGTGCCACCAGCTCCCAGCTGGGCAAAAACATTCGGTACTTC. Amino acids: CATSSQLGKNIRYF. Combining the CDR3 with reference TRBV15 and TRBJ2-4 gives the whole variable domain DAMVIQNPRYQVTQFGKPVTLSCSQTLNHNVMYWYQQKSSQAPKLLFHYYDKDFNNEADTPDNFQSRRPNTSFCFLDIRSPGLGDTAMYLCATSSQLGKNIRYFGAGTRLSVL.

The chain has TRBV15 and TRBJ2-4; TRBD2 is a possible D gene (5 bases). The end of the DNA aligns better with TRBJ2-7, so the J call may be wrong. Germline V CDR1 and CDR2: LNHNV, YYDKDF (reference sequence). There are 15 residues in the CDR3. The CDR3 nucleotides read TGTGCCACCAGCAGAGATATAACCGAGGGCTACGAGCAGTACTTC. This codes for CATSRDITEGYEQYF.

This clonotype has a handful of counts. This sequence joins TRBV6-2 or TRBV6-3 and TRBJ2-1; weak D call: TRBD1 (6 bases). Germline V lookup: CDR1 MNHEY, CDR2 SVGEGT. The CDR3 spans 16 residues. With 3 bases removed from V and 1 base from J, the gap between germline ends came to 13 bases. The CDR3: CASSYSAGASYNEQFF. Here the CDR3 DNA reads TGTGCCAGCAGTTATTCCGCAGGGGCATCCTACAATGAGCAGTTCTTC.

The rearrangement links TRBV20-1 to TRBJ1-2; TRBD1 matches 7 bases. This CDR3 spans 14 amino acids. With 4 bases clipped from V and 3 bases from J, the junction kept 8 bases outside the gene matches. Germline V gene data show CDR1 as DFQATT and CDR2 as SNEGSKA (reference sequence). The CDR3 coding sequence is TGCAGTGCTACCGTACCAGGGGGTTACTATGGCTACACCTTC. It is translated as CSATVPGGYYGYTF.

This clonotype occurred a few times. The rearrangement uses TRBV10-3 and TRBJ2-2, with D uncertain. Germline-derived CDR1 and CDR2 are ENHRY and SYGVKD. The CDR3 loop spans 16 amino acids. Deletions cut 4 bases from V and 4 bases from J, with 16 bases between. The CDR3 DNA reads TGTGCCATCAGTGTGCTGGTCACACTGGGCACCGGGGAGCTGTTTTTT. Translated, it gives CAISVLVTLGTGELFF.

The V call is TRBV2, the J call TRBJ1-1, with D maybe TRBD1 (5 bases). Germline V gives CDR1 SNHLY, CDR2 FYNNEI. The V end was cut by 4 bases, the J end by 4 bases, with 13 bases between. This CDR3 has 14 residues. This CDR3 is CASSGRGDGTEAFF. The CDR3 DNA reads TGTGCCAGCAGTGGAAGAGGGGATGGCACTGAAGCTTTCTTT.

The J gene is TRBJ1-4, the V gene TRBV11-2, with D perhaps TRBD1 (6 bases). The CDR3 consists of 16 residues. Trimming took off 6 bases at V and 7 bases at J, with 21 bases between the two ends. CDR1 is SGHAT and CDR2 is FQNNGV in the germline V gene. The CDR3 sequence: CASRTISRGSGEKLFF. As DNA, the CDR3 is TGTGCCAGCAGGACAATTTCTAGGGGGAGCGGTGAAAAACTGTTTTTT.

The rearrangement uses TRBV18 and TRBJ2-6; 9 nucleotides match TRBD1. CDR3 length: 16 amino acids. Trimming at V came to 3 bases and at J to 2 bases, leaving 2 bases not matched to a gene. The germline V gene has CDR1 KGHSH and CDR2 LQKENI. The chain's CDR3 is CASSPWDRAGANVLTF. The CDR3 bases are TGTGCCAGCTCACCGTGGGACAGGGCTGGGGCCAACGTCCTGACTTTC.

Ten or more counts support this clonotype. This chain connects TRBV10-3 to TRBJ2-7, with D unresolved. V was clipped by 7 bases and J by 2 bases, with 15 bases between them. The CDR3 has 14 amino acids. Germline V gene lookup returns CDR1 ENHRY and CDR2 SYGVKD. The CDR3 coding sequence is TGTGCCATCACTGACCCTCGTCAGGCCTACGAGCAGTACTTC. Protein sequence: CAITDPRQAYEQYF.

This clonotype was detected a few times. The CDR3 loop reads CSVVISGRYNAVYEQYF. The CDR3 DNA is TGCAGCGTTGTAATTTCCGGCAGATATAATGCGGTGTACGAGCAGTACTTC. The chain combines TRBV29-1 with TRBJ2-5, with D hard to call. The J call could be wrong; TRBJ2-7 is a better fit for the DNA end. Germline CDR1 and CDR2: SQVTM and ANQGSEA. The CDR3 loop spans 17 amino acids.

This clonotype was seen once. This chain's CDR3 is CATSAGGYMRDTQYF. CDR3 nucleotide sequence: TGTGCCACCAGCGCAGGGGGCTATATGAGAGATACGCAGTATTTT. V and J are TRBV15 and TRBJ2-3; 8 nucleotides align to TRBD1. Germline CDR1 is LNHNV and CDR2 is YYDKDF (reference sequence). The CDR3 loop spans 15 amino acids. The V and J ends lost 5 bases and 5 bases, in that order; junction bases with no gene match: 9.

The chain recombines TRBV4-3 with TRBJ1-4; D is unresolved. Germline CDR1 is LGHNA and CDR2 is YSLEER. Deletions cut 0 bases from V and 6 bases from J, with 11 bases between. The CDR3 extends over 15 amino acids. CDR3 bases: TGCGCCAGCAGCCAAGAGGCCGCGGGAGATGAAAAACTGTTTTTT. This gives the protein CASSQEAAGDEKLFF.

This chain connects TRBV5-1 to TRBJ2-4; D gene uncertain. The DNA matches TRBJ2-7 better at its end, which makes the J call doubtful. Germline loops: CDR1 SGHRS, CDR2 YFSETQ. The CDR3 has 12 amino acids. CDR3 nucleotide sequence: TGCGCCAGCAGCTTGATCGCGGACGAGCAGTACTTC. Its protein product is CASSLIADEQYF.

J is TRBJ2-5 and V is TRBV12-5; TRBD2 is a possible D gene (7 bases). The CDR3 covers 16 residues. V was pared by 6 bases and J by 1 base, with 18 bases between. The germline CDR1 and CDR2 sequences are LGHNT and FRNRAP. The CDR3 region has the DNA TGTGCTAGTGGCTACTCCCGGGGGGCCGTCCAAGAGACCCAGTACTTC. This translates into CASGYSRGAVQETQYF.

The rearrangement links TRBV20-1 to TRBJ1-2, with 9 nucleotides matching TRBD1. The CDR3 sequence is 14 residues long. V lost 4 bases to trimming and J lost 6 bases; unmatched junction nucleotides: 9. CDR1 is DFQATT and CDR2 is SNEGSKA in the germline V gene (reference sequence). The CDR3 reads CSAIDAGQGDGYTF. CDR3 DNA: TGCAGTGCTATTGACGCGGGACAGGGAGATGGCTACACCTTC.

This clonotype has just a few counts. This chain uses TRBV7-3 with TRBJ2-7; a possible D gene is TRBD2 (5 bases). Germline CDR1 reads SGHTA; CDR2 reads FQGTGA. V was shortened by 2 bases and J by 3 bases, with 11 bases between the two germline ends. The CDR3 spans 14 residues. In DNA form, the CDR3 reads TGTGCCAGCAGCTTAGGGCCCGAGGGCTACGAGCAGTACTTC. Amino acid sequence: CASSLGPEGYEQYF.

This clonotype was seen a few times. The chain employs TRBV7-9 and TRBJ2-1; 9 nucleotides align to TRBD1. The CDR3 consists of 15 residues. Germline V gene sequence: CDR1 SEHNR, CDR2 FQNEAQ (reference sequence). The V and J ends lost 4 bases and 6 bases, in that order; junction bases with no gene match: 7. Written as DNA, the CDR3 is TGTGCCAGCAGCTCCACGGACAGGGGAGGCAATGAGCAGTTCTTC. This sequence encodes CASSSTDRGGNEQFF.

The rearrangement uses TRBV25-1 and TRBJ2-1; D is ambiguous. V was pared by 8 bases and J by 7 bases, with 18 bases between. CDR1 and CDR2 from the germline V gene are MGHDK and SYGVNS. The length of the CDR3 is 14 residues. The CDR3 DNA follows: TGTGCCAGCGGTCGAGGCACCCTTGGAAATGAGCAGTTCTTC. Its protein product is CASGRGTLGNEQFF.